The source of this TCR beta chain is a study of cytomegalovirus exposure and HLA in healthy donors (dated by TCRdb to between 2016 and 2019). For the study in its entirety: According to an earlier analysis of 550 to 700 of the donors, about 190 million T cells yielded 117 million unique TCR beta sequences and about 300 Gb of sequence data. An early release that covered 500 to 800 HLA-typed donors contained around 330 gigabases of sequencing data and around 85 million unique TCR sequences. Of the 398 genotyped donors, over 70% fell in the genetic ancestry cluster associated with self-reported Caucasian donors. The study aimed to test whether cataloging public T cell receptors could reveal signatures of past pathogen exposure. Using immunosequencing, the study profiled T cell repertoires from about 610 subjects and related those repertoires to cytomegalovirus serostatus. In addition to the first cohort of approximately 670 subjects, a separate validation cohort of 120 different subjects was used. The study combined high-throughput TCR immunosequencing, statistical association of individual TCRs with disease status, and machine learning to predict cytomegalovirus infection status. A later analysis re-examined previously published TCR beta repertoires from about 700 donors and added high-resolution HLA genotyping to investigate patterns of TCR occurrence. Rather than using new phenotypic data, the later analysis identified candidate immune exposures from TCR beta sequences and from how often those sequences occurred across donors. An earlier analysis of a few hundred of the donors applied high-throughput TCR beta sequencing to assess whether each TCR beta V gene segment acted as functional or pseudogenic. Donor age, sex, ethnicity and CMV serostatus were collected together with the repertoire data. Genome-wide SNP genotypes for about 60% of the roughly 670 donors were used in a later genetic analysis, which treated that subset as a discovery cohort. Every discovery cohort repertoire had been produced on one sequencing platform. HLA typing included class I and class II loci at four-digit resolution. The number of typed donors differed by locus: roughly 620-630 for A, B, C, DRB1 and DQB1; some 500 for DQA1; around 580 for DPA1; and some 450 for DPB1. About five DR-DQ haplotypes were treated as single units for association and clustering because of strong linkage in the cohort. Among some 400 genotyped donors of the cohort, an average of approximately 240,000 unique TCR beta nucleotide sequences was sequenced per donor, of which roughly 18% were non-productive. Study-wide conclusions, independent of this receptor: Because counts were too low, roughly 18 rarely observed V segments, including chromosome 9 orphons, were left out of the earlier analysis of approximately 580 of the donors. When HLA alleles, especially DR and DQ, strongly co-occurred, attributing TCR associations to individual alleles was difficult. For the cohort, immune exposure information was limited to CMV serostatus. Linkage disequilibrium might explain the correlated functional status among segregating V segments, but an unknown experimental factor could not be excluded. In a later genetic analysis, fewer N-insertions in productive TCRs were reported among donors in an Asian-associated ancestry cluster than the roughly 640-donor mean. A total of 150 or so TCR beta chains were listed by the study as associated with cytomegalovirus. Presence/absence analyses assumed roughly uniform sequencing depth across donors, an assumption that may not hold. A cluster of highly shared sequence variants was judged likely to represent a technical artifact of the sequencing pipeline. Most CMV-associated TCR beta chains appeared to be HLA-restricted in a later analysis, and the HLA associations seemed to be driven largely by CMV exposure. V-gene and J-gene trimming of TCR beta chains was associated with a missense DCLRE1C variant in a later genetic analysis, and the association was replicated in an independent cohort. According to a later analysis, parvovirus B19, influenza, CMV and Epstein-Barr virus appeared linked to several top co-occurrence clusters. In a later analysis, HLA-associated TCR beta chains showed more clonal expansion and lower generation probabilities than non-associated chains that were equally common. In an earlier analysis of about 600 of the donors, most TCR beta V segments appeared in productive rearrangements about 90% or about 30% of the time, broadly matching IMGT annotations. Three of the identified cytomegalovirus-associated TCR beta chains were confirmed in vitro to be specific for cytomegalovirus antigens. According to a later analysis, TCR association rates differed among HLA loci, with DRB1 alleles showing the most associated TCRs and HLA-C alleles showing the fewest. At a false discovery rate of 0.05, a later analysis linked about 16,000 TCR beta sequences to specific HLA alleles. Because HLA typing was unavailable for some donors at each locus, only the typed subset was used in association tests. Only TCR beta chains were sequenced in this cohort, and the absence of alpha or paired-chain data limited detectable features. The classifier was reported to diagnose cytomegalovirus status with high specificity and sensitivity in both the original and validation cohorts. It was suggested by the authors that the approach could potentially be generalized to other disease states and immunological phenotypes. A further reported finding was that TCR beta sequences accurately predicted the HLA-A and HLA-B alleles for most subjects in the first cohort. Most TCR sequences were observed very rarely across donors, whereas some public TCRs were present in many individuals.

Points on this clone: Its antigen is currently not known. No per-base quality is available; no much larger clone lies one base away.

In total, 630 or so healthy bone marrow donors made up the cohort. Cohort members were all nominally healthy when sampled, although unrecorded immune exposures were likely present. The donor tested CMV seronegative and was one of the 352 seronegative cohort members. Every donor gave a peripheral blood sample, and the peripheral blood mononuclear cells from that sample were used for TCR beta sequencing. Genomic DNA extraction from the blood cell samples was performed with the Qiagen DNeasy Blood Extraction Kit. The library was built by means of the immunoSEQ multiplex PCR assay. The multiplex PCR relied on a mix of 60 forward primers for TCR Vbeta segments and 13 reverse primers for TCR Jbeta segments. The CDR3 region of rearranged TCR beta genes was amplified from genomic DNA by a multiplex PCR assay. The Illumina HiSeq System was used to sequence the amplified TCR beta libraries as 87-base-pair reads. In the original analysis: A later analysis tallied around 87 million unique TCR beta chains across the 666 repertoires, and some 12 million of those chains were shared by two or more donors. To remove PCR and sequencing errors, raw reads were error-corrected and collapsed into unique sequences using a nearest-neighbor algorithm that merged closely related sequences. CDR3 sequences were aligned to IMGT reference sequences to assign V, D and J gene segments. For a sequence to be retained, a match of at least six nucleotides was required to both a V gene segment and a J gene segment. A rearrangement was called productive if the CDR3 had no stop codons and remained in frame with V and J, and every other rearrangement was called non-productive. Following IMGT convention, CDR3 was defined as the stretch from the second conserved V-encoded cysteine up to the conserved J-encoded phenylalanine. In an earlier analysis of 550 to 650 of the donors, sequences lacking an unambiguous match to a single V gene segment were excluded. In an earlier analysis of around 590 of the donors, a V segment was called functional when productive rearrangements were above 56.7%, and segregating when the standard deviation between donors exceeded 5%. To diagnose cytomegalovirus status from the catalog of TCR beta chain sequences, a statistical classification framework was built. V and J gene assignment, in a later analysis, came from comparing TCR nucleotide sequences with IMGT/GENE-DB human TR gene sequences. In a later analysis, CDR3 sequences and most-parsimonious VDJ recombination scenarios were assigned using the TCRdist pipeline. A later analysis defined each TCR beta chain by its CDR3 amino acid sequence plus V-gene family, and excluded reads lacking a unique V-gene family. As a way to deal with suspected cross-contamination and a sequencing artifact, a later analysis dropped 500 to 700 nucleotide sequences that were highly shared and had low generation probability. In a later analysis, a clonal expansion index was calculated for each public chain from normalized within-repertoire ranks of inferred template counts. In a later analysis, generation probabilities were computed using a VDJ recombination model fitted to out-of-frame rearrangements, and the results were checked against IGoR. Hypergeometric tests were used in a later analysis to score TCR-TCR, TCR-HLA and TCR-CMV co-occurrence, with a repertoire-size bias correction applied to the TCR pairs. False discovery rates were estimated in a later analysis by permuting HLA or CMV assignments 20 times. A later analysis grouped co-occurring TCRs with DBSCAN, adding TCRdist sequence similarity when clustering within HLA-allele-positive subsets. Co-occurrence clustering excluded repertoires with fewer than 30,000 or more than 120,000 public chains, plus five with anomalous nucleotide sharing. TCRdb took over this immuneACCESS table, retaining in-frame rearrangements with V and J assigned. Such tables are incomplete; in checked studies, under half of the missing clones stem from an unresolved V gene, and the remainder is unexplained. That table gives V, J and clone size, and the DNA gave D and trimming. The sample includes about 200,000 clones, with 75% to 90% observed a single time. Clones ranked in the top ten supply about 2.6% of the sample.

This TCR was sampled from a woman in her forties in good health and CMV-seronegative. The sample comprised PBMCs.

The CDR3 sequence is CASSLTGGGYEQYF. The DNA sequence is given as TGTGCCAGCAGTTTGACAGGGGGGGGTTACGAGCAGTACTTC. The V and J genes are TRBV27 and TRBJ2-7; TRBD1 matches 9 bases in the middle. The CDR3, from cysteine to phenylalanine, totals 14 residues. Solely the CDR3 DNA is kept, with 42 bases framed from the first base. The germline V end is reduced by 3 bases and the J end by 4 bases; junction bases left unmatched: 4. Sequences MNHEY (CDR1) and SMNVEV (CDR2) are obtained from the germline V gene (reference sequence).